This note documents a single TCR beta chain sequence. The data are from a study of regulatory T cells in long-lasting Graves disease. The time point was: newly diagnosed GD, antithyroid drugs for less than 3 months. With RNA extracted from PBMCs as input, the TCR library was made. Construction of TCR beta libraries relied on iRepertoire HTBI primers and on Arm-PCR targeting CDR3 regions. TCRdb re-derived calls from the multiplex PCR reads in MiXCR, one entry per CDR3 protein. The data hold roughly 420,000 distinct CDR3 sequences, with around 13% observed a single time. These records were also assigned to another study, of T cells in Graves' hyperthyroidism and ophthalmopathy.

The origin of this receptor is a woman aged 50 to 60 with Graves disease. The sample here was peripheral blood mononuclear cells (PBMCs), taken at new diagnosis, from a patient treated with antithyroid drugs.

The CDR3 sequence is CASSQEGASNQPQHF. The CDR3 coding sequence is TGTGCCAGCAGCCAAGAGGGCGCGAGCAATCAGCCCCAGCATTTT. This sequence joins TRBV3-1 and TRBJ1-5; D is unclear. The ends were cut back, 0 bases at V and 1 base at J, with 7 bases in the middle. This CDR3 has 15 amino acids. Germline V CDR1 and CDR2: LGHDT, YNNKEL (reference sequence).